This T cell receptor beta chain came from a study of shared clonotypes between healthy human individuals. Study details: The cohort had a couple of women and a few men, ages 18 to 49. Points from the study as a whole: Unshared clonotypes carried lower generation probabilities than those common to all four donors.

Worth noting for this clone: Its target is not known.

Deep level was the assay's run setting. Genomic DNA from each subset was divided evenly over several immunoSEQ plates. The data were produced by immunoSEQ multiplex PCR, yet TCRdb's version contains in-frame clones alone and is incomplete. The repertoire holds 2 million to 2.5 million clones, with 85% to 95% as singletons. Germline V gene sequence: CDR1 SGHVS, CDR2 FNYEAQ. V was clipped by 2 bases and J by 2 bases; unmatched bases: 6. CDR3 size: 16 residues. Material: naive CD4+ T cells from PBMCs. The subset here: CD45RA+ positively selected. This TCR was recovered from a man aged 18 to 29 in good health. Some clones in this sample may be carry-over from other donors' samples. The rearrangement joins TRBV7-6 to TRBJ2-1; 7 bases are shared with TRBD2. Written as DNA, the CDR3 is TGTGCCAGCAGCTTATTAGGCGGGAGAGCCTACAATGAGCAGTTCTTC. It yields the protein CASSLLGGRAYNEQFF.